This T cell receptor beta chain was recovered during a study of T cell repertoires in cytomegalovirus infection. Study as a whole: Public TCR beta signatures marked donors with CMV infection and the matching HLA.

Findings and caveats of the study: People with CMV and the relevant HLA were identified by cumulative public TCR beta family frequency. There were HLA-C-restricted CMV-specific TCR beta clonotypes dominating the ex vivo response.

With regard to this clonotype: Its antigen remains unknown.

The CDR3 sequence is 14 residues long. Trimming at V came to 5 bases and at J to 6 bases, leaving 6 bases not matched to a gene. TCRdb fed the reads into MiXCR, producing one record per CDR3 protein. The sample records tens of thousands of distinct CDR3 sequences, 33% being singletons. What was sequenced was PBMCs, sequenced either directly or after in vitro stimulation (not recorded which). The TCR originated in a human donor in good health (CMV status not recorded). Some clones in this sample may be carry-over from other donors' samples. The chain employs TRBV12-3 or TRBV12-4 and TRBJ1-5, with TRBD1 identical over 8 bases. The CDR3 is CASSLRGRLQPQHF. The CDR3 DNA reads as TGTGCCAGCAGTCTCAGGGGGCGTCTTCAGCCCCAGCATTTT.